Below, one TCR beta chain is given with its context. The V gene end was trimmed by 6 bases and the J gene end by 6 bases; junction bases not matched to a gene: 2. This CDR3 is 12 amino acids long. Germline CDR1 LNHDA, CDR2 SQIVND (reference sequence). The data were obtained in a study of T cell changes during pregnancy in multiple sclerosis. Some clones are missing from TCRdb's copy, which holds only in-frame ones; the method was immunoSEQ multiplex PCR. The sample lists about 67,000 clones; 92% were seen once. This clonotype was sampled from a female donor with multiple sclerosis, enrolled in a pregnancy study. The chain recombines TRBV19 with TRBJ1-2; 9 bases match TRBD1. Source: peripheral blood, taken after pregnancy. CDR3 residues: CASRDRGHGYTF. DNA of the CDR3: TGTGCCAGTAGGGACAGGGGCCATGGCTACACCTTC. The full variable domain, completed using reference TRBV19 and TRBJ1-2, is DGGITQSPKYLFRKEGQNVTLSCEQNLNHDAMYWYRQDPGQGLRLIYYSQIVNDFQKGDIAEGYSVSREKKESFPLTVTSAQKNPTAFYLCASRDRGHGYTFGSGTRLTVV.